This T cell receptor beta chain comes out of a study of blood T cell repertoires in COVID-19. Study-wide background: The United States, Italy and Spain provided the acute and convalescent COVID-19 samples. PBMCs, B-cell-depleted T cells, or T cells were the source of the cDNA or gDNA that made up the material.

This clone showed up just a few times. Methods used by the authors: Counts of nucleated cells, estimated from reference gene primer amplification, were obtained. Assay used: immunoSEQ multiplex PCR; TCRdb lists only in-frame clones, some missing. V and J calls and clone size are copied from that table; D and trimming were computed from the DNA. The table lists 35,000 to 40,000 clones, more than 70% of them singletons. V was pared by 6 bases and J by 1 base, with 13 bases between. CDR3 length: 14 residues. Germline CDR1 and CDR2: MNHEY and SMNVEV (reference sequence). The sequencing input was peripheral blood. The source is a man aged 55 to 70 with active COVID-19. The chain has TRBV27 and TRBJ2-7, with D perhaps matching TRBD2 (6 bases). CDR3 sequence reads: CASRGGIRSYEQYF. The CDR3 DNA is TGTGCCAGCAGGGGCGGGATACGTTCCTACGAGCAGTACTTC.